This is a list of T cell receptor beta chains from one sample in a study of PD-1 blockade in classical Hodgkin lymphoma. Libraries were prepared by immunoSEQ multiplex PCR; TCRdb keeps only in-frame clonotypes and omits some of them. The sample consists of around 14,000 clones, roughly nine tenths of them appearing once. The sample consisted of CD8+ T cells from blood. These receptors were taken from a human donor with classical Hodgkin lymphoma. Both conserved end residues are part of each CDR3. Clone size is given for some rows only: seen once, a few or many times, or a class if the clone is expanded.

abundance: .; v_gene: TRBV2; CDR3aa: CASSLTDRAYGYTF
abundance: .; v_gene: TRBV7-6; CDR3aa: CASSLGLAGDTGLDEQFF
abundance: .; v_gene: TRBV23-1; CDR3aa: CAGLEKLFF
abundance: .; v_gene: TRBV5-6; CDR3aa: CASSLFTGNGQPQHF
abundance: .; v_gene: TRBV27; CDR3aa: CASSTISTGLGGYTF
abundance: .; v_gene: TRBV2; CDR3aa: CASSDPVVSSYNEQFF
abundance: .; v_gene: TRBV6-5; CDR3aa: CASSYPGPNGGNTIYF
abundance: once; v_gene: TRBV28; CDR3aa: CASSVRSEQFF
abundance: .; v_gene: TRBV19; CDR3aa: CASSIGSSRVVFGYTF
abundance: few; v_gene: TRBV19; CDR3aa: CASSIGPTIYF
abundance: .; v_gene: TRBV7-9; CDR3aa: CASSLAAAGELNEQFF
abundance: .; v_gene: TRBV5-1; CDR3aa: CASSYRQGPTGELFF
abundance: .; v_gene: TRBV7-3; CDR3aa: CASSLVGSGGPETQYF
abundance: .; v_gene: TRBV9; CDR3aa: CASSLWGREGEAFF
abundance: .; v_gene: TRBV7-9; CDR3aa: CASSLFTQSREHEQYF
abundance: .; v_gene: TRBV7-8; CDR3aa: CASSSGISYTDTQYF
abundance: .; v_gene: TRBV5-3; CDR3aa: CARSLAGGWKETQYF
abundance: .; v_gene: TRBV28; CDR3aa: CAISPPNTEAFF
abundance: .; v_gene: TRBV28; CDR3aa: CASSDRYSGNTIYF
abundance: .; v_gene: TRBV27; CDR3aa: CASSLRTGGDEQYF
abundance: .; v_gene: TRBV5-1; CDR3aa: CASSPSLAGGPNEQFF
abundance: .; v_gene: TRBV27; CDR3aa: CASSLSWVIAGGYEQYF
abundance: once; v_gene: TRBV5-1; CDR3aa: CASSSIERENNEQFF
abundance: .; v_gene: TRBV27; CDR3aa: CASSQRQGPAYF
abundance: .; v_gene: TRBV27; CDR3aa: CATVTDNLNEQFF
abundance: .; v_gene: TRBV5-1; CDR3aa: CASSLGDGANVLTF
abundance: .; v_gene: TRBV2; CDR3aa: CASRGGALNYGYTF
abundance: .; v_gene: TRBV5-1; CDR3aa: CASSAHSGYNEQFF
abundance: .; v_gene: TRBV9; CDR3aa: CASSSVQGREQYF
abundance: .; v_gene: TRBV5-6; CDR3aa: CASSLEGQGVYGYTF
abundance: .; v_gene: TRBV7-9; CDR3aa: CASSSGLYEQYF
abundance: .; v_gene: TRBV14; CDR3aa: CASSQGPRGSSYEQYF
abundance: .; v_gene: TRBV4-1; CDR3aa: CASSLSGTSRTSGRAGEQFF
abundance: .; v_gene: TRBV11-2; CDR3aa: CASSPQGPTGELFF
abundance: once; v_gene: TRBV25-1; CDR3aa: CASGRSAIITEAFF
abundance: .; v_gene: TRBV2; CDR3aa: CASSRGAGTEAFF
abundance: .; v_gene: TRBV27; CDR3aa: CASSSPLGQGKDEQFF
abundance: .; v_gene: TRBV10-1; CDR3aa: CASSDPTGGPFTGELFF
abundance: .; v_gene: TRBV5-1; CDR3aa: CASSFQNPYQETQYF
abundance: .; v_gene: TRBV7-6; CDR3aa: CASSLGRQETQYF
abundance: .; v_gene: TRBV5-6; CDR3aa: CASSLGLAGGGETQYF
abundance: .; v_gene: TRBV4-1; CDR3aa: CASSPEADYEQYF
abundance: .; v_gene: TRBV28; CDR3aa: CASSLFYRTGSTEAFF
abundance: few; v_gene: TRBV13; CDR3aa: CASSLDIDEQFF
abundance: .; v_gene: TRBV11-2; CDR3aa: CASSLLGVAAEAFF
abundance: .; v_gene: TRBV7-9; CDR3aa: CASSPAGDRVNEQFF
abundance: .; v_gene: TRBV11-2; CDR3aa: CASSQPHEQYF
abundance: .; v_gene: TRBV29-1; CDR3aa: CSVETGGNYGYTF
abundance: few; v_gene: TRBV28; CDR3aa: CASSRTGSVRSEQFF
abundance: .; v_gene: TRBV2; CDR3aa: CASRPPRGTSGVSYEQYF